Sequencing of this TCR beta chain was carried out in a study of blood T cell repertoires in COVID-19 (dated by TCRdb to 2018 to 2021). Describing the broader study: Samples covering the acute and convalescent phases of COVID-19 were provided by collaborators in the United States, Italy and Spain. The prospective study material was composed of cDNA or gDNA derived from T cells, B-cell-depleted T cells, or PBMCs. Deeply sampled blood TCRbeta repertoires from subjects exposed to, actively infected with, or recovered from COVID-19 were included in the dataset. The repertoires were released in a freely available public database intended as a resource for research on the immune response to SARS-CoV-2. Samples were obtained from the ongoing ImmuneRACE study (first 160 participants) and from roughly 1,300 subjects provided by 6 global collaborators. Sample metadata almost always included a de-identified subject ID, COVID-19 status, age in years and sex. Where available, HLA class I and class II types were taken from metadata supplied by the sample provider and were not determined by assay-based typing.

Details on this clone: No antigen is known for it. No base quality information exists; no much larger clone differs at one position.

At one collaborating source in Seattle, patients were enrolled during active infection and were followed longitudinally through the course of disease. Whole blood was collected in K2EDTA tubes by collaborating institutions according to the institutions' own protocols. For TCRbeta analysis, collaborators shipped samples as frozen whole blood, isolated PBMCs, or DNA extracted from either of those sample types. Points the paper makes about the study in general: How much clinical and demographic metadata was included differed by source and by participant, and the metadata was provided uncurated.

TCRbeta CDR3 regions were amplified from genomic DNA by means of the immunoSEQ Assay, a bias-controlled multiplex PCR. Per the source publication's procedure: The number of nucleated cells in each sample was estimated from the amplification of reference gene primers within the assay. To quantify the absolute abundance of each unique TCRbeta CDR3 rearrangement, sequence reads were collapsed and filtered. Productive Simpson clonality was computed per sample as the square root of Simpson's diversity index over productive rearrangements. TCRdb retrieved this table from immuneACCESS and kept in-frame rearrangements only. Not all clones are present; in checked studies, unresolved V genes account for under half, and no reason is known for the remainder. V, J and clone size reflect that table, while D and trimming were determined from the DNA. Here the sample has about 170,000 clones; 70% to 90% occur a single time. The leading ten clones occupy 5.5% to 8% of the sample.

Cut back by 1 base and 10 bases, the V and J ends lie 15 bases apart. There are 14 amino acids in the CDR3, from cysteine to phenylalanine inclusive. The entry retains the CDR3 DNA only, 42 bases that are in frame from base 1. CDR1 is given as SGDLS and CDR2 as YYNGEE, both from the germline V gene. The V and J genes are TRBV9 and TRBJ2-1; the D gene remains uncertain. The sample was peripheral blood. The clonotype was recovered from an elderly man with COVID-19, enrolled during active disease. The nucleotide sequence is TGTGCCAGCAGCGTACCCTGGTCCCCGCAGGAGCAGTTCTTC. Its amino acids are CASSVPWSPQEQFF.